A selection of T cell receptor beta chains follows, all from one sample in a study of cytomegalovirus exposure and HLA in healthy donors. This table comes from immunoSEQ multiplex PCR, and its TCRdb copy is limited to in-frame clones, with some not included. Here the sample spans under 80,000 clones, less than 80% being singletons. The sample taken for sequencing was PBMCs. The receptors were gathered from a middle-aged woman in good health and CMV-seronegative. The conserved cysteine and the conserved F or W are not part of the CDR3 here. A D gene is named only where the DNA matches it firmly.

CDR3 | J | D | V
ASSLAVPGMTQY | TRBJ2-5 | . | TRBV7-2
ASSLAGTTYGYT | TRBJ1-2 | . | TRBV7-9
ASSLAWGRGTSAGYT | TRBJ1-2 | . | TRBV5-8
ASSPREQGPRGEAF | TRBJ1-1 | TRBD1 | TRBV27
ASSLGWGPSYEQY | TRBJ2-7 | . | TRBV5-6
ASSLLDTEAF | TRBJ1-1 | . | TRBV28
ATIPQGGFYGYT | TRBJ1-2 | . | TRBV19
ASRTIRGSQPQH | TRBJ1-5 | . | TRBV6-4
ASGPGPYGYGYT | TRBJ1-2 | . | TRBV5-5
SVDRVGELF | TRBJ2-2 | . | TRBV29-1
ASRLMNTEAF | TRBJ1-1 | . | TRBV2
ASREQGAGEKLF | TRBJ1-4 | TRBD1 | TRBV6-5
ASSAHSSTYNEQF | TRBJ2-1 | . | TRBV7-3
ASSREGATEAF | TRBJ1-1 | TRBD1 | TRBV4-3
ASSEAGTDYGYT | TRBJ1-2 | TRBD1 | TRBV6-1
ASSLGTSGVQETQY | TRBJ2-5 | TRBD2 | TRBV5-1
ASSLGQVMGDTQY | TRBJ2-3 | TRBD1 | TRBV5-1
ASSLLPSANEKLF | TRBJ1-4 | . | TRBV7-2
SVSPGFYGYT | TRBJ1-2 | . | TRBV29-1
ASTGQGYNSPLH | TRBJ1-6 | . | TRBV19
ASSPGTGLPYEQY | . | TRBD1 | TRBV7-8
ASSETSGSGNEQF | TRBJ2-1 | TRBD2 | TRBV9
ASSLTVGSQTSYEQY | TRBJ2-7 | . | TRBV18
ASSPLGQGVF | TRBJ1-1 | TRBD1 | TRBV5-6
ASSLGLAGANTGELF | TRBJ2-2 | TRBD2 | TRBV7-9
ASRNGQRAYNSPLH | TRBJ1-6 | . | TRBV19
ASSFIGTNTEAF | TRBJ1-1 | . | TRBV5-1
ASSLVQGRNYGYT | TRBJ1-2 | . | TRBV7-2
ASSRWTSGGLTNTGELF | TRBJ2-2 | TRBD2 | TRBV11-3
ASSRPGQGVGEQY | TRBJ2-7 | TRBD1 | TRBV6-5
ASSGGRVGDGYT | TRBJ1-2 | . | TRBV11-2
ASSMTGGSNQPQH | TRBJ1-5 | TRBD1 | TRBV28
ASSMTSGRASGELF | TRBJ2-2 | TRBD2 | TRBV7-9
ATNQGLAGHSTDTQY | TRBJ2-3 | TRBD2 | TRBV19
ASSPLSYEQY | TRBJ2-7 | . | TRBV7-8
ASSFGTGTAQY | TRBJ2-4 | TRBD1 | TRBV27
ASSVRQGREQY | TRBJ2-7 | TRBD1 | TRBV7-3
ASSYQTGNYGYT | TRBJ1-2 | TRBD1 | TRBV6-6
ASSLALNEETQY | TRBJ2-5 | . | TRBV5-4
ASSRIAGVGYEQY | TRBJ2-7 | TRBD2 | TRBV7-8
ASSQDLAWEQY | TRBJ2-7 | . | TRBV4-3
ASSGQNRDNQPQH | TRBJ1-5 | . | TRBV2
ASSFGLAGAEIEQY | TRBJ2-7 | TRBD2 | TRBV5-4
ASGTGVVGPQH | TRBJ1-5 | TRBD1 | TRBV9
ATNKRFREPGANVLT | TRBJ2-6 | . | TRBV7-8
ASSAGQWATQETQY | TRBJ2-5 | . | TRBV9
ASTTPGGRYGYT | TRBJ1-2 | . | TRBV6-5
ASSSEAGGPNEQF | TRBJ2-1 | TRBD2 | TRBV7-6
ASSTRQGASNEKLF | TRBJ1-4 | TRBD1 | TRBV5-4
ASSPGQGFSEQF | TRBJ2-1 | TRBD1 | TRBV4-3
ASSPGLRGTQY | TRBJ2-3 | . | TRBV7-3
ASSEVKGLGGGYT | TRBJ1-2 | . | TRBV6-1
ASSLAGRRGGEDTQY | TRBJ2-3 | . | TRBV5-4
ASGTGEDTGELF | TRBJ2-2 | TRBD1 | TRBV6-4
ASSQEFSDQPQH | TRBJ1-5 | . | TRBV4-3